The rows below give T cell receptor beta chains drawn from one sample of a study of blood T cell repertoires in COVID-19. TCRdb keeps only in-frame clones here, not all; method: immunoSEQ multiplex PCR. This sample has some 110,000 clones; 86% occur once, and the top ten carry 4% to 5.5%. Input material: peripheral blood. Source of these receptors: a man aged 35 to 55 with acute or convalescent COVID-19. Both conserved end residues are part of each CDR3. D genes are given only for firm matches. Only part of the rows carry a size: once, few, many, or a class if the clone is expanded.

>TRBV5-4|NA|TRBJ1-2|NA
CASQLRSAEYGYTF
TGTGCCAGTCAGCTGAGGTCGGCTGAATATGGCTACACCTTC
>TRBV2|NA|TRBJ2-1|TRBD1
CASSATDRGGDEQFF
TGTGCCAGCAGCGCAACCGACAGGGGCGGCGATGAGCAGTTCTTC
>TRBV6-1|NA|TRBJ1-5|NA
CASSDPRLPQHF
TGTGCCAGCAGTGATCCGCGGTTGCCCCAGCATTTT
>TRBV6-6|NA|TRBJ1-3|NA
CASSTQGLSGNTIYF
TGTGCCAGCAGTACACAGGGCCTCTCTGGAAACACCATATATTTT
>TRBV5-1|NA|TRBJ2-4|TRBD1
CASSLVGGAKNIQYF
TGCGCCAGCAGCTTGGTAGGGGGCGCCAAAAACATTCAGTACTTC
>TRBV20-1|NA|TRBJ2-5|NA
CSASQQGGIEETQYF
TGCAGTGCTAGTCAACAGGGTGGAATAGAAGAGACCCAGTACTTC
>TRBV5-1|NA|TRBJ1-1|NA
CASSLERNTEAFF
TGCGCCAGCAGCTTGGAGAGGAACACTGAAGCTTTCTTT
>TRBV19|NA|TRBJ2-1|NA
CASTGRLNEQFF
TGTGCCAGTACTGGTAGATTGAATGAGCAGTTCTTC
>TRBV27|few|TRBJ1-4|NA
CASSFRLGGGTNEKLFF
TGTGCCAGCAGTTTCCGCCTGGGCGGAGGAACTAATGAAAAACTGTTTTTT
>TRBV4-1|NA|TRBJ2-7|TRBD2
CASSHSGVSYEQYF
TGCGCCAGCAGCCATAGCGGGGTTTCCTACGAGCAGTACTTC
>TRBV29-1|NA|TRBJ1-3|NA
CSVVGSDSNTIYF
TGCAGCGTTGTTGGCAGCGACTCAAACACCATATATTTT
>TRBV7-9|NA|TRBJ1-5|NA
CASSLALQTGLSNQPQHF
TGTGCCAGCAGCTTAGCTCTACAGACAGGTCTTAGCAATCAGCCCCAGCATTTT
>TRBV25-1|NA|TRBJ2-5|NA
CASSEQSMRETQYF
TGTGCCAGCAGTGAACAATCGATGCGGGAGACCCAGTACTTC
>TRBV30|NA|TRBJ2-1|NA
CAWQGTSSYNEQFF
TGTGCCTGGCAGGGAACCAGCTCCTACAATGAGCAGTTCTTC
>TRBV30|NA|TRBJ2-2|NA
CAWSKGDTGELFF
TGTGCCTGGAGTAAGGGAGACACCGGGGAGCTGTTTTTT
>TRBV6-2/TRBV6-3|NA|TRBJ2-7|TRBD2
CASSSVGTRASGEQYF
TGTGCCAGCAGTTCTGTCGGGACTAGAGCATCCGGCGAGCAGTACTTC
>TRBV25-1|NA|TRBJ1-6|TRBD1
CASSESNPGQGNSPLHF
TGTGCCAGCAGTGAATCTAATCCAGGACAGGGGAATTCACCCCTCCACTTT
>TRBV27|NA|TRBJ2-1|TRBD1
CASSSGQGGNEQFF
TGTGCCAGCAGTTCCGGACAGGGTGGCAATGAGCAGTTCTTC
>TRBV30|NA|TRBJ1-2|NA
CAWSGGRGGYTF
TGTGCCTGGAGCGGAGGGAGGGGTGGCTACACCTTC
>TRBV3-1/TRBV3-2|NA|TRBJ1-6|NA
CASSRTGYNSPLHF
TGTGCCAGCAGCCGAACAGGTTATAATTCACCCCTCCACTTT
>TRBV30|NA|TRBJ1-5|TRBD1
CAWSQGQGDQPQHF
TGTGCCTGGAGTCAAGGACAGGGGGACCAGCCCCAGCATTTT
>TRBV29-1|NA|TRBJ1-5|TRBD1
CSVVEGGQGAQPQHF
TGCAGCGTTGTAGAGGGTGGACAGGGGGCTCAGCCCCAGCATTTT
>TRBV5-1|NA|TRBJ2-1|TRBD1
CASSLHRDRGLVEQFF
TGCGCCAGCAGCTTACACCGGGACAGGGGGTTGGTTGAGCAGTTCTTC
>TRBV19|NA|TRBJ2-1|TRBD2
CASTQAGVNEQFF
TGTGCCAGTACCCAAGCGGGAGTCAATGAGCAGTTCTTC
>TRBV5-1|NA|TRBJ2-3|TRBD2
CASSLVAGQTDTQYF
TGCGCCAGCAGCTTAGTAGCGGGGCAAACAGATACGCAGTATTTT
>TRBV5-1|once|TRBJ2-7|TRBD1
CASSSTGTGVYEQYF
TGCGCCAGCAGCTCTACCGGGACAGGGGTCTACGAGCAGTACTTC
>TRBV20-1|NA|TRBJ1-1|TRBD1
CSASSGQGRNEAFF
TGCAGTGCTAGTAGCGGACAGGGTAGGAATGAAGCTTTCTTT
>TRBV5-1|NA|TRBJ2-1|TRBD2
CASSLVRSSGGEGEQFF
TGCGCCAGCAGCTTGGTTCGCTCTAGCGGGGGGGAAGGTGAGCAGTTCTTC
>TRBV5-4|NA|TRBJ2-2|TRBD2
CASSLLAGAQGELFF
TGTGCCAGCAGTTTACTAGCGGGGGCCCAAGGGGAGCTGTTTTTT
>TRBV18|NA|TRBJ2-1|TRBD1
CASSPYRGQQNEQFF
TGTGCCAGCTCACCATACAGGGGTCAACAGAATGAGCAGTTCTTC
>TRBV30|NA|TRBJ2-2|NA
CAWSQIAGRTGELFF
TGTGCCTGGAGTCAAATTGCAGGGCGTACCGGGGAGCTGTTTTTT
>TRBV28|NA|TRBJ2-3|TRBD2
CASSSRASGFTDTQYF
TGTGCCAGCAGTTCCCGGGCTAGCGGTTTCACAGATACGCAGTATTTT
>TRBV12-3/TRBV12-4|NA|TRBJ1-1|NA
CASSPTGNTEAFF
TGTGCCAGCAGTCCGACGGGGAACACTGAAGCTTTCTTT
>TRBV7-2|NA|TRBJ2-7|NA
CASRGSQSTRQQYF
TGTGCCAGCAGGGGCTCCCAGTCCACCAGACAGCAGTACTTC
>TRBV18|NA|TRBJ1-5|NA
CASSGQGKTEQPQHF
TGTGCCAGCTCAGGTCAGGGGAAGACGGAGCAGCCCCAGCATTTT
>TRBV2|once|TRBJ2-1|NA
CASSEESVGWDEQFF
TGTGCCAGCAGTGAAGAATCGGTCGGGTGGGATGAGCAGTTCTTC
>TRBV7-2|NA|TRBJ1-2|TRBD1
CASSPQGTGALISYGYTF
TGTGCCAGCAGCCCCCAAGGGACAGGGGCCCTTATCAGCTATGGCTACACCTTC
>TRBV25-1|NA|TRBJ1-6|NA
CASSRMAGENSPLHF
TGTGCCAGCAGCAGAATGGCAGGGGAAAATTCACCCCTCCACTTT
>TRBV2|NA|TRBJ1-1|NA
CATRGSLEAFF
TGTGCCACGCGGGGAAGTTTGGAAGCTTTCTTT
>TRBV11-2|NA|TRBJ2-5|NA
CASSLGGTVQETQYF
TGTGCCAGCAGCTTAGGCGGGACAGTACAAGAGACCCAGTACTTC
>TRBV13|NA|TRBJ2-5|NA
CASSTRGGGETQYF
TGTGCCAGCAGCACCAGAGGGGGGGGCGAGACCCAGTACTTC
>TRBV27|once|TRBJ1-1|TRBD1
CASRRTGDPYTEAFF
TGTGCCAGCAGGCGGACAGGGGATCCGTACACTGAAGCTTTCTTT
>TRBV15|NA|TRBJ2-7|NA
CATSEEGRYEQYF
TGTGCCACCAGCGAAGAGGGTCGCTACGAGCAGTACTTC
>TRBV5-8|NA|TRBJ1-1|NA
CASSLDPERSAFF
TGTGCCAGCAGCTTGGACCCTGAGAGGAGTGCTTTCTTT
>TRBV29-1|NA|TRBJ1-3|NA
CSAQVGFGNTIYF
TGCAGCGCCCAGGTTGGGTTTGGAAACACCATATATTTT
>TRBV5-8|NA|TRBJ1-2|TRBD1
CASSPGPGGYGYTF
TGTGCCAGCAGCCCTGGACCAGGGGGCTATGGCTACACCTTC
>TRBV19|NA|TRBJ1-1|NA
CASRQDYTEAFF
TGTGCCAGTCGGCAGGACTACACTGAAGCTTTCTTT
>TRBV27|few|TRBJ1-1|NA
CASSPVEGGGTEAFF
TGTGCCAGCAGTCCAGTGGAAGGAGGAGGGACTGAAGCTTTCTTT
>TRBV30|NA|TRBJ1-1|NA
CAWNGGVRTEAFF
TGTGCCTGGAATGGGGGGGTCCGCACTGAAGCTTTCTTT
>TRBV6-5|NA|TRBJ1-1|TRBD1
CASSYGTGDTEAFF
TGTGCCAGCAGTTACGGGACAGGGGACACTGAAGCTTTCTTT